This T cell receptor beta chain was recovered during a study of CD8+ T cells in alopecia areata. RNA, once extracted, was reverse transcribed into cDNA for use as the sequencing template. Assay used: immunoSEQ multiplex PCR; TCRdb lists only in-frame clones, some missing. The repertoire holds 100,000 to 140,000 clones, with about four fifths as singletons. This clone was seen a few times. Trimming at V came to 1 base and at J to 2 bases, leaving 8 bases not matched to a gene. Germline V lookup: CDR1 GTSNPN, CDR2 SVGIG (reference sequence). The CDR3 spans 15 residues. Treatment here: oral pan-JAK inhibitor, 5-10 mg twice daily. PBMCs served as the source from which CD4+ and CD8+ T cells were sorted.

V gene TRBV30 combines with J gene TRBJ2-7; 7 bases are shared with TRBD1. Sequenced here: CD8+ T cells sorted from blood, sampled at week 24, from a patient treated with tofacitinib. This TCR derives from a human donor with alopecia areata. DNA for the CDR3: TGTGCCTGGAGTGCTCCGGGACAGAACGCCTACGAGCAGTACTTC. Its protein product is CAWSAPGQNAYEQYF.